This T cell receptor beta chain was observed in a study of blood T cell repertoires in COVID-19. Study summary: From T cells, B-cell-depleted T cells, or PBMCs came the material, which was cDNA or gDNA.

Trimming cost V 0 bases and J 5 bases, with 11 bases left between them. This CDR3 has 14 residues. The germline gives CDR1 SGHRS, CDR2 YFSETQ. About this clone itself: The sample contains more than one DNA sequence encoding this CDR3.

As handled by the study authors: Scientists estimated how many nucleated cells there were by amplifying reference gene primers. Repertoires were generated with immunoSEQ multiplex PCR, while TCRdb's copy carries only in-frame clones and drops some. D and trimming were read from the DNA, whereas the V and J calls and clone size are those reported in that table. This table holds 200,000 to 300,000 clones, roughly four fifths found once. Sequencing was carried out using peripheral blood. The genes are TRBV5-1 and TRBJ2-5; D gene unclear. The sequence came from a woman aged 60-75 years with active or convalescent COVID-19. CDR3 sequence (DNA): TGCGCCAGCAGCTTGGTCCCAGGAAGGGAGACCCAGTACTTC. Residues: CASSLVPGRETQYF. The full variable domain, in which reference TRBV5-1 and TRBJ2-5 provide the parts outside the CDR3, is KAGVTQTPRYLIKTRGQQVTLSCSPISGHRSVSWYQQTPGQGLQFLFEYFSETQRNKGNFPGRFSGRQFSNSRSEMNVSTLELGDSALYLCASSLVPGRETQYFGPGTRLLVL.